Listed below are T cell receptor beta chains from one sample, sequenced in a study of response to subunit inactivated influenza vaccine. One entry per CDR3 protein, called by TCRdb with MiXCR from the RT-PCR reads. This sample yields hundreds of thousands of distinct CDR3 sequences, of which 15% to 18% are seen a single time; under 14% belongs to the top ten. The sample here was PBMCs from blood, taken 12 days after vaccination. These receptors all stem from a man between 50 and 59 years old who received an inactivated influenza vaccine. The CDR3 runs from the conserved cysteine through the conserved F or W. The order of the fields is J gene, clone size, D gene, V gene, CDR3 DNA, CDR3 protein. The D gene is left open where the match is weak. The size of a clone is reported for some rows only, either as once, few or many, or as a class for expanded clones.

TRBJ2-1 few TRBD2 TRBV3-1 TGTGCCAGCAGCGAAGACCCTAGCGGGGGGGCAAATGAGCAGTTCTTC CASSEDPSGGANEQFF
TRBJ2-1 few . TRBV7-3 TGTGCCAGCAGCCCGGTGAACGGCTACAATGAGCAGTTCTTC CASSPVNGYNEQFF
TRBJ2-7 few TRBD1 TRBV12-3/TRBV12-4 TGTGCCAGCAGCCCGGACAGGTATCTCTCCTACGAGCAGTACTTC CASSPDRYLSYEQYF
TRBJ2-5 . TRBD2 TRBV20-1 TGCAGTGCCATGGGACTAGCGGGAGCCCAGCTCCAAGAGACCCAGTACTTC CSAMGLAGAQLQETQYF
TRBJ1-5 . . TRBV15 TGTGCCACCAGCAGCGAGGGTCCCCCAGGGCCCCAGCATTTT CATSSEGPPGPQHF
TRBJ2-3 many . TRBV7-6 TGTGCCAGCAGCTTCCAACCAGCTAGCACAGATACGCAGTATTTT CASSFQPASTDTQYF
TRBJ1-4 few . TRBV6-1 TGTGCCGGCCGGGCCACAACTAATGAAAAACTGTTTTTT CAGRATTNEKLFF
TRBJ1-1 . . TRBV28 TGTGCCAGTACAGAGAACACTGAAGCTTTCTTT CASTENTEAFF
TRBJ1-2 few . TRBV9 TGTGCCAGCAGCGGGCATTCAGGCGGCTACACCTTC CASSGHSGGYTF
TRBJ2-1 . . TRBV5-5 TGTGCCAGCAGCATCCTAGGCCTTGAGCAGTTCTTC CASSILGLEQFF
TRBJ2-2 few . TRBV20-1 TGCAGTGCTAGAGATATGAAGGCCAGGGAGCTGTTTTTT CSARDMKARELFF
TRBJ2-1 . . TRBV6-2/TRBV6-3 TGTGCCAGCAGTTACTCGATGAATGGGGGGTACAATGAGCAGTTCTTC CASSYSMNGGYNEQFF
TRBJ1-6 few TRBD1 TRBV20-1 TGCAGTGCTAGAGACGGACAGGGACGGTCACCCCTCCACTTT CSARDGQGRSPLHF
TRBJ2-3 . TRBD2 TRBV4-1 TGCGCCAGCTCAGTAGCGGGAGCTCCAGATACGCAGTATTTT CASSVAGAPDTQYF
TRBJ1-5 . TRBD1 TRBV6-1 TGTGCCAGCAGTGAGACAGGGTATAGCAATCAGCCCCAGCATTTT CASSETGYSNQPQHF
TRBJ1-6 few . TRBV28 TGTGCCAGCAGTTTCATGGGGTTAAATTCACCCCTCCACTTT CASSFMGLNSPLHF
TRBJ2-1 . TRBD2 TRBV9 TGTGCCAGCAGCATGATAGCGGGGAGGTGGGATGAGCAGTTCTTC CASSMIAGRWDEQFF
TRBJ1-4 . . TRBV12-3/TRBV12-4 TGTGCCAGCAGTTTCATGTCGTTTGATGAAAAACTGTTTTTT CASSFMSFDEKLFF
TRBJ1-2 many . TRBV20-1 TGCAGTGCTTTTCCCCCCTCCCGTCCGGCTGGCTACACCTTC CSAFPPSRPAGYTF
TRBJ2-1 few TRBD2 TRBV4-3 TGCGCCAGCAGCCAAGGACCGGGACTAGCGGGGGGGGAGCAGTTCTTC CASSQGPGLAGGEQFF
TRBJ2-3 few TRBD1 TRBV16 TGTGCCAGCAGCAGAGGACAGGGGCCCACAGATACGCAGTATTTT CASSRGQGPTDTQYF
TRBJ2-2 . TRBD2 TRBV4-2 TGTGCCAGCAGCCAAGCACGGACTAGCGATACGAACACCGGGGAGCTGTTTTTT CASSQARTSDTNTGELFF
TRBJ2-5 . TRBD2 TRBV20-1 TGCAGGGCTGGGGGACTAGCGGGCCAAGAGACCCAGTACTTC CRAGGLAGQETQYF
TRBJ2-5 . TRBD2 TRBV7-2 TGTGCCAGCAGCCCGGGACTAGCGGTGAAGGTGGACCAGTACTTC CASSPGLAVKVDQYF
TRBJ2-1 few TRBD2 TRBV5-1 TGCGCCAGCAGCTTACCGGGACTAGGGTCTGGGTATGAGCAGTTCTTC CASSLPGLGSGYEQFF
TRBJ1-5 . . TRBV28 TGTGCCAGCAGTTTTGGGACCCTATATCAGCCCCAGCATTTT CASSFGTLYQPQHF
TRBJ2-3 few . TRBV29-1 TGCAGCGCAGGGACCGACTTGAGTACGCGTACGCAGTATTTT CSAGTDLSTRTQYF
TRBJ2-1 . . TRBV12-3/TRBV12-4 TGTGCCAGCAGCCCCAGGCCTCGGTCGGGGGTAAATTACAATGAGCAGTTCTTC CASSPRPRSGVNYNEQFF
TRBJ2-7 . TRBD2 TRBV14 TGTGCCAGCAGATCTAGCGGAGGCAGCTACGAGCAGTACTTC CASRSSGGSYEQYF
TRBJ2-7 many TRBD2 TRBV11-1 TGTGCCAGCAGCTTGGCCGGGACCTCCGGGACTAGCGGGAGTTTTTACGAGCAGTACTTC CASSLAGTSGTSGSFYEQYF
TRBJ2-5 . . TRBV11-2 TGTGCCAGCAGCTTAGGAGCGAGACGGGAGACCCAGTACTTC CASSLGARRETQYF
TRBJ2-2 few . TRBV5-6 TGTGCCAGCAGTGAGGGTAGAGGGGAGCTGTTTTTT CASSEGRGELFF
TRBJ2-2 few . TRBV5-1 TGCGCCAGCAGCTTGAACGGTGCGAACACCGGGGAGCTGTTTTTT CASSLNGANTGELFF
TRBJ2-1 . TRBD2 TRBV12-3/TRBV12-4 TGTGCCAGCAGTTCCAAAAGACTAGCGGGAGGCGACAATGAGCAGTTCTTC CASSSKRLAGGDNEQFF
TRBJ1-5 . . TRBV6-2/TRBV6-3 TGTGCCAGCAGTTACTCGGGAGTTAGCAATCAGCCCCAGCATTTT CASSYSGVSNQPQHF
TRBJ2-3 few TRBD1 TRBV5-1 TGCGCCAGCAGCCCGCAAAGGGTAGGGGGCGATGGGCAAGATACGCAGTATTTT CASSPQRVGGDGQDTQYF
TRBJ2-3 few . TRBV3-1 TGTGCCAGCACCCCTTCGACCGCGGATACGCAGTATTTT CASTPSTADTQYF
TRBJ2-5 few TRBD1 TRBV30 TGTGCCTTTCAGGGGGCCTTACAAGAGACCCAGTACTTC CAFQGALQETQYF
TRBJ2-3 many . TRBV4-2 TGTGCCAGCAGCCAAGATATAACGGGTTTGGGCACAGATACGCAGTATTTT CASSQDITGLGTDTQYF
TRBJ2-5 . . TRBV5-5 TGTGCCAGCAGCGCGGGGACACTTCAAGAGACCCAGTACTTC CASSAGTLQETQYF